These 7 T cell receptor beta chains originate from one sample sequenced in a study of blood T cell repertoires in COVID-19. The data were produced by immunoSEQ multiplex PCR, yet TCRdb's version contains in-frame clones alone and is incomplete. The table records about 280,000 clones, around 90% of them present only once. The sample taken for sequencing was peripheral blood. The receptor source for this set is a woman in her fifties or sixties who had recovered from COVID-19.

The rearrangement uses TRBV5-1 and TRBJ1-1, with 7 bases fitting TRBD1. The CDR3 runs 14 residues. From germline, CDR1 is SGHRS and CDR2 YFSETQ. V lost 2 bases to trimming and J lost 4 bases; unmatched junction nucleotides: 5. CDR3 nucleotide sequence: TGCGCCAGCAGCTTTGATACAGGGGCCACTGAAGCTTTCTTT. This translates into CASSFDTGATEAFF.

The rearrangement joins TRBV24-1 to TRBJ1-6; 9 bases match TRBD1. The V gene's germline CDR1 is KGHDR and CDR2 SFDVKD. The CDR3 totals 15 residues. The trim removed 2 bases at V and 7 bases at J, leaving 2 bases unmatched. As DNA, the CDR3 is TGTGCCACCAGTGATTCGACAGGGGGAAATTCACCCCTCCACTTT. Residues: CATSDSTGGNSPLHF.

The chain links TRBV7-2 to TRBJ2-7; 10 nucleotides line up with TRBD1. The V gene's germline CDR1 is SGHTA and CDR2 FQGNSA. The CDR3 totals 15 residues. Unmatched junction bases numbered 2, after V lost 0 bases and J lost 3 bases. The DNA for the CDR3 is TGTGCCAGCAGCTTAGCGGGACAGGGGTACTACGAGCAGTACTTC. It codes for CASSLAGQGYYEQYF.

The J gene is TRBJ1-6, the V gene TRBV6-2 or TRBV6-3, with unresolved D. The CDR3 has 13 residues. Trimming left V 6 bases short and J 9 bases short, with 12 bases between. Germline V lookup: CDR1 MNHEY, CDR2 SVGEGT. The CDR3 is CASRPQDSSPLHF. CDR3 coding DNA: TGTGCCAGCAGGCCTCAAGACTCTTCACCCCTCCACTTT.

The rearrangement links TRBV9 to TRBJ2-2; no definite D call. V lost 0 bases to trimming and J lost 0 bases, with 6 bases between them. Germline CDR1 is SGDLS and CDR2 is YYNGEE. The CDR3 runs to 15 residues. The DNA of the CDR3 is TGTGCCAGCAGCGTAGACCCTACGAACACCGGGGAGCTGTTTTTT. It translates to CASSVDPTNTGELFF.

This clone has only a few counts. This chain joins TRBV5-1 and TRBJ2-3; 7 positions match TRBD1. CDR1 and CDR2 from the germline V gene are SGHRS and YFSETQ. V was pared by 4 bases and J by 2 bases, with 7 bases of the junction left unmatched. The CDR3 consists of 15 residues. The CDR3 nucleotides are TGCGCCAGCAGCCCAATGACAGGGTTCACAGATACGCAGTATTTT. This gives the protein CASSPMTGFTDTQYF.

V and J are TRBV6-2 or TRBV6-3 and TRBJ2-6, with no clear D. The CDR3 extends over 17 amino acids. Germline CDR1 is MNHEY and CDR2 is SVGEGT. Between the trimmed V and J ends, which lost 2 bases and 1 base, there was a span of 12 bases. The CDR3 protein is CASSYQSGGSGANVLTF. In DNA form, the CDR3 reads TGTGCCAGCAGTTACCAATCGGGTGGGTCTGGGGCCAACGTCCTGACTTTC.